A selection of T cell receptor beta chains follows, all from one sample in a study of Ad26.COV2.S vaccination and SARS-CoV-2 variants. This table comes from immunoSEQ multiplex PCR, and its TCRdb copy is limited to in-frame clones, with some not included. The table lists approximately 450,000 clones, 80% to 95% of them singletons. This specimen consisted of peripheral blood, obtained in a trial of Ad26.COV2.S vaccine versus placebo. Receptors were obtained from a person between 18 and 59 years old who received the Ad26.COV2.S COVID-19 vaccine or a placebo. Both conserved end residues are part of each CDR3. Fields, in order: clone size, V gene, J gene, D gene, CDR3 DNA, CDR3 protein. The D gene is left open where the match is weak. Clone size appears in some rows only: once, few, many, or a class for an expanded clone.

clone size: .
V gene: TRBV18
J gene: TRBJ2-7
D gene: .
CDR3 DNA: TGTGCCAGCTCATCCATCGACGAGCAGTACTTC
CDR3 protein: CASSSIDEQYF

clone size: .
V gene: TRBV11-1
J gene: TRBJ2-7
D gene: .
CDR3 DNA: TGTGCCAGCAGTTTAACTCAGACTAACCGCCTCTACGAGCAGTACTTC
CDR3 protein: CASSLTQTNRLYEQYF

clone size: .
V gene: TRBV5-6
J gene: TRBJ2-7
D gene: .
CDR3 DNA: TGTGCCAGCAGCTTGATGGGCGGTTACTCCTACGAGCAGTACTTC
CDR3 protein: CASSLMGGYSYEQYF

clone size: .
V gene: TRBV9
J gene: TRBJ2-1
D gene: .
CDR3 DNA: TGTGCCAGCAGCGTAGGGGGTACGTCCTACAATGAGCAGTTCTTC
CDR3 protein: CASSVGGTSYNEQFF

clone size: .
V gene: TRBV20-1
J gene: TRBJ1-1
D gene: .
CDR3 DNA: TGCAGTGCTTCCCGGGCCGAAGCTTTCTTT
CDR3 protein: CSASRAEAFF

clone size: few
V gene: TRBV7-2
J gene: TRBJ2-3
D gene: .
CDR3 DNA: TGTGCCAGCAGCAAAGACAGGAAATACACAGATACGCAGTATTTT
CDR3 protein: CASSKDRKYTDTQYF

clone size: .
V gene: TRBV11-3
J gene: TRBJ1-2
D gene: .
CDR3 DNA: TGTGCCAGCAGCTTAGGGGAGCGCGGGGGCGGAAACTATGGCTACACCTTC
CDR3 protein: CASSLGERGGGNYGYTF

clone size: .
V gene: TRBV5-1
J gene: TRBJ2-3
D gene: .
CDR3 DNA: TGCGCCAGCAGCTTCCCGGGAATAACAGATACGCAGTATTTT
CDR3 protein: CASSFPGITDTQYF

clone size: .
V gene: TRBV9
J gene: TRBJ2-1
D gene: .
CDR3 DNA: TGTGCCAGCAGCGCGGGACTTAACAATGAGCAGTTCTTC
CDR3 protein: CASSAGLNNEQFF

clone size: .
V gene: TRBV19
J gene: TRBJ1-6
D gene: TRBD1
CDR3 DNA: TGTGCCAGTAGTACCGATCCGGGACAGGCTCTTGGGGTCTATAATTCACCCCTCCACTTT
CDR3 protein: CASSTDPGQALGVYNSPLHF

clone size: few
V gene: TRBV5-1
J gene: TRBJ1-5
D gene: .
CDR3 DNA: TGCGCCAGCAGCTTATTTCCAGGGTCTAGCAATCAGCCCCAGCATTTT
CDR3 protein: CASSLFPGSSNQPQHF

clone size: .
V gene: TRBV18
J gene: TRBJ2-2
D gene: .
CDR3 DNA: TGTGCCAGCTCACCGGGGGTCCCAACCACCGGGGAGCTGTTTTTT
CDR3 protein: CASSPGVPTTGELFF

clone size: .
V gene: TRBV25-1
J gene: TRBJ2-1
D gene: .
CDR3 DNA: TGTGCCAGCAGTGCCCTTGGTACGGGAGTGTACAATGAGCAGTTCTTC
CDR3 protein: CASSALGTGVYNEQFF

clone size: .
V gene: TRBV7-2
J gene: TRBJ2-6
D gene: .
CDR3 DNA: TGTGCCAGCAGCCAATCCCTTCCGGCCGGGGCCAACGTCCTGACTTTC
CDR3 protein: CASSQSLPAGANVLTF

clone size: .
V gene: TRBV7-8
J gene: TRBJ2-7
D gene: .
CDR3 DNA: TGTGCCAGCAGCTTAAAATACGAGCAGTACTTC
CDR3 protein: CASSLKYEQYF

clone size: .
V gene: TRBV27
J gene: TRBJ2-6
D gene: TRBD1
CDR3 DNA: TGTGCCAGCGCCCCGGGACAGGGGCTTTCTGGGGCCAACGTCCTGACTTTC
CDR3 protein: CASAPGQGLSGANVLTF

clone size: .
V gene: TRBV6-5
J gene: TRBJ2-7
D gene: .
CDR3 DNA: TGTGCCAGCAGTTCCCCCGGAGCCCCTAGCTACGAGCAGTACTTC
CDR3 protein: CASSSPGAPSYEQYF

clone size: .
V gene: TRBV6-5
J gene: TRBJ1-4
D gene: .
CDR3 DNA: TGTGCCAGCATAAAGAACAGGCCCACGAATGAAAAACTGTTTTTT
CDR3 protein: CASIKNRPTNEKLFF

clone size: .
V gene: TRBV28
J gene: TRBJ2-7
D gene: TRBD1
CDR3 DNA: TGTGCCAGCAGTTTGGAACAGGGGGGTTACGAGCAGTACTTC
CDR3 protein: CASSLEQGGYEQYF

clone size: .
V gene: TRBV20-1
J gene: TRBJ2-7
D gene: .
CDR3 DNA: TGCAGTGCCCTGGACAGTTACGAGCAGTACTTC
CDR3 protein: CSALDSYEQYF

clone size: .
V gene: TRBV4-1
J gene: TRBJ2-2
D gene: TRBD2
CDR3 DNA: TGCGCCAGCAGCCCCATCCTAGCGGGAGGACACACCGGGGAGCTGTTTTTT
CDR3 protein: CASSPILAGGHTGELFF

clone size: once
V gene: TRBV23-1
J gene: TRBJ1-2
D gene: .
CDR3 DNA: TGCGCCAGCAGTCAATGCGCAGGGTATATGGATGGCTACACCTTC
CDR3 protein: CASSQCAGYMDGYTF

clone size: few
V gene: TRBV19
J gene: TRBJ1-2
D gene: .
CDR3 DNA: TGTGCCAGTAGTATTGGAACGAGGGACTATGGCTACACCTTC
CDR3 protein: CASSIGTRDYGYTF

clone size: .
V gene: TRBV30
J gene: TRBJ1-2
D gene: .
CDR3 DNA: TGTGCCTGGAGTCTGGGGGTCAACTATGGCTACACCTTC
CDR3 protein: CAWSLGVNYGYTF

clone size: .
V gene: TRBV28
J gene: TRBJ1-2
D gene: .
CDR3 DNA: TGTGCCAGCAGTTTACAGGGCTATGGCTACACCTTC
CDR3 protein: CASSLQGYGYTF

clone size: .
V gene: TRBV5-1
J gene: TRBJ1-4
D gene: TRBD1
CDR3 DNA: TGCGCCAGCAGCTCTCTCGGGACAGGGAAAGAGGGTGAAAAACTGTTTTTT
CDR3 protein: CASSSLGTGKEGEKLFF

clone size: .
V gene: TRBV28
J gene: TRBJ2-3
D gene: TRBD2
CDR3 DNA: TGTGCCAGCAGTTACCAACTTGCGGGAGAATCCACAGATACGCAGTATTTT
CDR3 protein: CASSYQLAGESTDTQYF

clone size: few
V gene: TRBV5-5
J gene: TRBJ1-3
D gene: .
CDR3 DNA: TGTGCCAGCAGCTTGGCGCAGGACTCTGGAAACACCATATATTTT
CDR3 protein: CASSLAQDSGNTIYF